These T cell receptor beta chains were read from a single sample in a study of T cell responses to AZD1222 COVID-19 vaccine. The table came from immunoSEQ multiplex PCR; TCRdb's copy has only in-frame clones and leaves some out. Among about 150,000 clones listed, about 88% were seen once. Sequencing used peripheral blood, obtained on day 0 of AZD1222 vaccination. Every receptor here comes from an adult in good health. CDR3s include the opening cysteine and the closing phenylalanine or tryptophan. D genes are given only for firm matches. Not every row has a clone size; where given, it reads once, few, many or a size class.

j_call clone_size v_call cdr3_length d_call cdr3_aa cdr3_nt
TRBJ1-2 . TRBV18 13 TRBD1 CASSRDRDYGYTF TGTGCCAGCTCAAGGGACAGAGACTATGGCTACACCTTC
TRBJ2-7 . TRBV6-5 15 . CASSLTLGGSHEQYF TGTGCCAGCAGCCTCACACTGGGGGGATCCCACGAGCAGTACTTC
TRBJ1-1 . TRBV18 15 . CASSPTGAGRAEAFF TGTGCCAGCTCACCAACGGGGGCAGGGCGTGCTGAAGCTTTCTTT
TRBJ1-6 . TRBV9 15 TRBD1 CASTRPGQNNSPLHF TGTGCCAGCACAAGACCGGGACAGAATAATTCACCCCTCCACTTT
TRBJ2-3 . TRBV2 12 . CASSVTTDTQYF TGTGCCAGCAGTGTTACCACAGATACGCAGTATTTT
TRBJ1-1 . TRBV6-7 17 . CASSYSPMRGENTEAFF TGTGCCAGCAGTTACTCCCCGATGAGAGGGGAGAACACTGAAGCTTTCTTT
TRBJ2-2 . TRBV3-1/TRBV3-2 14 . CASSQDRLTGELFF TGTGCCAGCAGCCAAGACAGACTCACCGGGGAGCTGTTTTTT
TRBJ1-1 . TRBV19 16 . CASIARNLLENTEAFF TGTGCCAGTATAGCTCGCAACCTTTTAGAAAACACTGAAGCTTTCTTT
TRBJ2-1 . TRBV3-1/TRBV3-2 15 . CASSQDGGGDNEQFF TGTGCCAGCAGCCAAGATGGAGGGGGGGACAATGAGCAGTTCTTC
TRBJ1-1 . TRBV7-2 15 TRBD1 CASSPKRTGSSRAFF TGTGCCAGCAGTCCCAAACGGACAGGCAGTAGTAGAGCTTTCTTT
TRBJ2-3 few TRBV2 19 TRBD2 CASSVPSLLAGGDTDTQYF TGTGCCAGCAGTGTCCCCTCCCTACTAGCGGGGGGAGACACAGATACGCAGTATTTT
TRBJ1-5 . TRBV25-1 12 . CASRQGNQPQHF TGTGCCAGCAGGCAGGGGAATCAGCCCCAGCATTTT
TRBJ1-2 . TRBV19 16 TRBD1 CASSIYGTAGTYGYTF TGTGCCAGTAGTATCTATGGGACAGCAGGGACGTATGGCTACACCTTC
TRBJ2-1 . TRBV27 15 . CASSLSRDLHNEQFF TGTGCCAGCAGTTTAAGCCGGGACCTACACAATGAGCAGTTCTTC
TRBJ2-2 . TRBV7-6 15 TRBD1 CASSFSGGAAGELFF TGTGCCAGCAGCTTTTCAGGGGGCGCCGCCGGGGAGCTGTTTTTT
TRBJ1-2 . TRBV28 14 . CASTGSDIIYGYTF TGTGCCAGCACAGGGTCGGATATTATCTATGGCTACACCTTC
TRBJ1-2 . TRBV6-5 13 TRBD1 CASSLGQGGGYTF TGTGCCAGCAGCCTGGGACAGGGAGGCGGCTACACCTTC
TRBJ1-4 . TRBV3-1/TRBV3-2 16 . CASSHLDSGQNEKLFF TGTGCCAGCAGCCATTTGGACAGCGGCCAAAATGAAAAACTGTTTTTT
TRBJ2-4 . TRBV5-1 14 . CASSLETGGNIQYF TGCGCCAGCAGCTTGGAGACAGGAGGGAACATTCAGTACTTC
TRBJ1-5 . TRBV3-1/TRBV3-2 18 TRBD1 CASSQAGTGVYSNQPQHF TGTGCCAGCAGCCAAGCCGGGACAGGGGTCTATAGCAATCAGCCCCAGCATTTT
TRBJ2-7 . TRBV19 15 . CASSVGGGSPYEQYF TGTGCCAGTAGTGTGGGGGGCGGGTCCCCCTACGAGCAGTACTTC
TRBJ1-5 . TRBV5-4 19 TRBD1 CASSSGQGPSHYSNQPQHF TGTGCCAGCAGCTCGGGACAGGGCCCGTCCCATTATAGCAATCAGCCCCAGCATTTT
TRBJ2-3 . TRBV7-6 16 . CASSLEGFETTDTQYF TGTGCCAGCAGCTTAGAGGGCTTCGAGACCACAGATACGCAGTATTTT
TRBJ1-1 once TRBV10-3 13 . CAISESTGSEAFF TGTGCCATCAGTGAGTCGACGGGGTCTGAAGCTTTCTTT
TRBJ2-2 . TRBV5-6 13 . CASSPDPPGELFF TGTGCCAGCAGCCCGGACCCTCCCGGGGAGCTGTTTTTT
TRBJ1-4 . TRBV7-6 15 . CASSLDSSPNEKLFF TGTGCCAGCAGCTTGGACAGCTCACCTAATGAAAAACTGTTTTTT
TRBJ2-1 . TRBV29-1 13 . CSTSNLGSVEQFF TGCAGCACCTCGAACCTCGGGTCAGTTGAGCAGTTCTTC
TRBJ2-2 . TRBV6-1 17 TRBD2 CASSEASGGLNTGELFF TGTGCCAGCAGTGAGGCTAGCGGGGGCCTAAACACCGGGGAGCTGTTTTTT
TRBJ1-1 . TRBV27 14 . CASSLSYSNTEAFF TGTGCCAGCAGTTTAAGCTACTCAAACACTGAAGCTTTCTTT
TRBJ1-1 many TRBV9 13 . CASSVAVNTEAFF TGTGCCAGCAGCGTAGCGGTGAACACTGAAGCTTTCTTT
TRBJ2-1 once TRBV5-6 15 . CASSFGDLPYNEQFF TGTGCCAGCAGCTTCGGGGACTTACCATACAATGAGCAGTTCTTC
TRBJ2-5 . TRBV5-1 15 . CASTWDIGYQETQYF TGCGCCAGCACCTGGGACATCGGCTATCAAGAGACCCAGTACTTC
TRBJ2-7 . TRBV3-1/TRBV3-2 19 TRBD2 CASSQEGWSSGGAGGEQYF TGTGCCAGCAGCCAAGAGGGATGGTCTAGCGGGGGCGCCGGCGGCGAGCAGTACTTC
TRBJ2-5 . TRBV4-3 13 TRBD2 CASSQGAGGTQYF TGCGCCAGCAGCCAAGGGGCGGGGGGGACCCAGTACTTC
TRBJ2-1 . TRBV7-3 13 . CASSLNYNNEQFF TGTGCCAGCAGCTTAAACTACAACAATGAGCAGTTCTTC
TRBJ2-2 . TRBV5-1 12 . CASSLGLGELFF TGCGCCAGCAGCTTAGGCCTCGGGGAGCTGTTTTTT
TRBJ2-1 . TRBV5-8 15 . CASSSPRGPWNEQFF TGTGCCAGCAGCAGTCCACGGGGGCCGTGGAATGAGCAGTTCTTC
TRBJ1-2 . TRBV6-5 12 . CASSYGGGGYTF TGTGCCAGCAGTTACGGGGGAGGCGGCTACACCTTC
TRBJ1-2 . TRBV5-4 14 TRBD1 CASSLDRGPRGYTF TGTGCCAGCAGCCTGGACAGGGGCCCGCGTGGCTACACCTTC
TRBJ2-3 . TRBV5-8 16 TRBD2 CASSLWLAGSTDTQYF TGTGCCAGCAGCTTGTGGCTAGCGGGGAGCACAGATACGCAGTATTTT
TRBJ2-4 . TRBV19 14 . CASKDSATKNIQYF TGTGCCAGTAAAGATTCCGCGACCAAAAACATTCAGTACTTC
TRBJ1-1 . TRBV11-2 14 . CASSLGGGVTEAFF TGTGCCAGCAGCTTAGGAGGCGGGGTCACTGAAGCTTTCTTT
TRBJ2-1 . TRBV5-5 15 . CASSGGLSSYNEQFF TGTGCCAGCAGCGGCGGGCTGAGCTCCTACAATGAGCAGTTCTTC
TRBJ2-2 . TRBV14 15 TRBD1 CASSQGTGSTGELFF TGTGCCAGCAGCCAAGGGACAGGGAGCACCGGGGAGCTGTTTTTT
TRBJ2-5 . TRBV11-2 15 TRBD1 CASSYRTGPQETQYF TGTGCCAGCAGCTACCGGACAGGTCCCCAAGAGACCCAGTACTTC
TRBJ2-5 once TRBV7-6 14 TRBD1 CASSEQGAGETQYF TGTGCCAGCAGCGAACAGGGGGCCGGGGAGACCCAGTACTTC
TRBJ2-7 . TRBV7-2 17 . CASSLAVGETGAYEQYF TGTGCCAGCAGCTTGGCGGTAGGTGAGACGGGGGCCTACGAGCAGTACTTC
TRBJ2-3 . TRBV21-1 17 . CASSKEGGTVGTDTQYF TGTGCCAGCAGCAAAGAGGGCGGGACCGTGGGCACAGATACGCAGTATTTT
TRBJ2-1 . TRBV1 16 . CTSSPGRLGSYNEQFF TGCACCAGCAGCCCAGGTCGCCTGGGCTCCTACAATGAGCAGTTCTTC
TRBJ2-2 . TRBV19 11 . CASSGRGELFF TGTGCCAGTAGTGGTCGCGGGGAGCTGTTTTTT
TRBJ1-2 . TRBV30 12 . CAWSSEASGYTF TGTGCCTGGAGTTCGGAGGCGTCTGGCTACACCTTC
TRBJ1-1 . TRBV5-6 14 TRBD1 CASTPTGLNTEAFF TGTGCCAGCACCCCGACAGGGCTTAACACTGAAGCTTTCTTT
TRBJ1-3 . TRBV7-9 12 . CASSLSGNTIYF TGTGCCAGCAGCTTATCTGGAAACACCATATATTTT
TRBJ2-7 . TRBV5-6 15 . CASSWADNLRYEQYF TGTGCCAGCAGCTGGGCGGATAACCTAAGGTACGAGCAGTACTTC
TRBJ2-5 . TRBV11-3 15 . CASSEGGAKQETQYF TGTGCCAGCAGCGAGGGCGGGGCGAAACAAGAGACCCAGTACTTC